Listed below are T cell receptor beta chains from one sample, sequenced in a study of T cell repertoires in cytomegalovirus infection. A single record per CDR3 protein comes from TCRdb applying MiXCR to the reads. The table has almost 500,000 distinct CDR3 sequences, around 11% seen once. The sample was PBMCs. These receptors were collected from a human donor in good health (CMV status not recorded). Some clones in this sample may be carry-over from other donors' samples. Both conserved end residues are part of each CDR3. The D gene is left open where the match is weak. Clone sizes are given selectively: once, few, many, or a class where the clone is expanded.

CASSQEGQANYGYTF	TGTGCCAGCAGCCAGGAGGGACAGGCTAACTATGGCTACACCTTC	TRBV4-2	TRBJ1-2	-	TRBD1
CASSTRGPFYEQYF	TGTGCCAGCAGTACAAGGGGGCCCTTCTACGAGCAGTACTTC	TRBV28	TRBJ2-7	many	TRBD1
CASGRRGLLYEQYF	TGTGCTAGTGGCCGTCGGGGGCTTCTCTACGAGCAGTACTTC	TRBV12-5	TRBJ2-7	many	-
CASSEPPGHPNLEAFF	TGTGCCAGCAGTGAACCTCCGGGACACCCTAACCTCGAAGCTTTCTTT	TRBV6-1	TRBJ1-1	many	-
CAAKTAGTYNEQFF	TGTGCCGCGAAGACTGCAGGGACTTACAATGAGCAGTTCTTC	TRBV15	TRBJ2-1	many	-
CRVQGLVETEAFF	TGCAGAGTCCAGGGGCTGGTAGAGACTGAAGCTTTCTTT	TRBV29-1	TRBJ1-1	-	-
CSAVQVNYGYTF	TGCAGTGCTGTACAGGTGAACTATGGCTACACCTTC	TRBV20-1	TRBJ1-2	few	-
CASSEPPGRGNEKLFF	TGTGCCAGCAGTGAACCCCCCGGCAGGGGAAATGAAAAACTGTTTTTT	TRBV25-1	TRBJ1-4	few	-
CASSYLTQETQYF	TGTGCCAGCAGCTACTTGACTCAAGAGACCCAGTACTTC	TRBV12-3/TRBV12-4	TRBJ2-5	-	-
CASSSPLGEKGVLETQYF	TGTGCCAGCAGTTCCCCTTTGGGGGAGAAGGGGGTGTTAGAGACCCAGTACTTC	TRBV28	TRBJ2-5	many	-
CASSYLGARGYTF	TGTGCCAGCAGTTACCTGGGGGCCAGAGGCTACACCTTC	TRBV12-3/TRBV12-4	TRBJ1-2	-	-
CASSGRTGKRAEAFF	TGTGCCAGCAGTGGGAGGACAGGGAAGAGAGCTGAAGCTTTCTTT	TRBV6-5	TRBJ1-1	few	TRBD1
CAWSDGQGNSPLHF	TGTGCCTGGAGTGATGGACAGGGTAATTCACCCCTCCACTTT	TRBV30	TRBJ1-6	few	TRBD1
CASSTGTSRTYEQYF	TGTGCCAGTAGTACTGGAACTAGCCGTACCTACGAGCAGTACTTC	TRBV19	TRBJ2-7	many	-
CANSLTGNTEAFF	TGTGCCAACAGCTTAACGGGGAACACTGAAGCTTTCTTT	TRBV7-9	TRBJ1-1	-	-
CASELGAGAYEQYF	TGTGCCAGCGAGTTGGGAGCAGGGGCCTACGAGCAGTACTTC	TRBV11-2	TRBJ2-7	many	-
CASSRRVAGGLGTEAFF	TGTGCCAGCAGCAGGAGGGTGGCAGGGGGTCTGGGAACTGAAGCTTTCTTT	TRBV12-3/TRBV12-4	TRBJ1-1	-	TRBD1
CASSLERGGSETQYF	TGTGCCAGCAGCTTGGAACGGGGAGGGTCGGAGACCCAGTACTTC	TRBV5-4	TRBJ2-5	few	TRBD2
CSVYYDTQYF	TGCAGCGTTTACTACGATACGCAGTATTTT	TRBV29-1	TRBJ2-3	few	-
CSAMGDAGGGTEAFF	TGCAGTGCTATGGGAGATGCAGGGGGCGGAACTGAAGCTTTCTTT	TRBV20-1	TRBJ1-1	many	TRBD1
CAGSYSTKWGNEQFF	TGTGCCGGCAGTTATTCCACCAAGTGGGGGAATGAGCAGTTCTTC	TRBV6-8	TRBJ2-1	-	-
CASSVERTPSYNEQFF	TGTGCCAGCAGCGTAGAGCGGACTCCATCCTACAATGAGCAGTTCTTC	TRBV9	TRBJ2-1	-	-
CASSDRRVGTTEAFF	TGTGCCAGCAGTGACCGCCGTGTGGGGACCACTGAAGCTTTCTTT	TRBV6-2/TRBV6-3	TRBJ1-1	-	-
CASSSRDSVYNEQFF	TGTGCCAGCAGTTCCCGGGACTCTGTTTACAATGAGCAGTTCTTC	TRBV28	TRBJ2-1	many	-
CASRRGAPGELFF	TGTGCCAGCAGGCGGGGGGCGCCCGGGGAGCTGTTTTTT	TRBV6-1	TRBJ2-2	-	TRBD2
CASSQSRTGGHYGYTF	TGTGCCAGCAGCCAGAGTCGGACAGGGGGCCACTATGGCTACACCTTC	TRBV3-1	TRBJ1-2	-	TRBD1
CASSLGEAGRLNEQFF	TGCGCCAGCAGCTTGGGTGAGGCGGGACGCCTAAATGAGCAGTTCTTC	TRBV5-1	TRBJ2-1	few	-
CASSLGPRDSDTQYF	TGCGCCAGCAGCTTAGGCCCCCGGGACTCAGATACGCAGTATTTT	TRBV5-1	TRBJ2-3	few	-
CASSLGGGANEQFF	TGTGCCAGCAGCCTAGGCGGGGGGGCCAATGAGCAGTTCTTC	TRBV7-9	TRBJ2-1	many	TRBD2
CATSGWDEQQYF	TGTGCCACCAGCGGGTGGGACGAACAACAGTATTTT	TRBV15	TRBJ2-3	many	-
CSAREEFRGYSNQPQHF	TGCAGTGCTAGAGAGGAGTTCAGGGGATATAGCAATCAGCCCCAGCATTTT	TRBV20-1	TRBJ1-5	-	-
CASSLFDEQFF	TGTGCCAGCAGCTTATTCGATGAGCAGTTCTTC	TRBV7-8	TRBJ2-1	many	-